The 8 T cell receptor beta chains in this list originate from one sample, sequenced in a study of shared clonotypes between healthy human individuals. Repertoires were generated with immunoSEQ multiplex PCR, while TCRdb's copy carries only in-frame clones and drops some. This sample has roughly 2 million clones, with about 95% found just once. The sample taken for sequencing was naive CD4+ T cells sorted from blood. The subset denotes: CD45RA+ positively selected. Receptors originate from a young man in good health.

A remark on this clone: The sample carries other DNA sequences with the same CDR3. The chain employs TRBV5-1 and TRBJ1-4; D may be TRBD1 (5 bases). The CDR3 spans 13 residues. V lost 5 bases and J lost 8, with 13 bases in between. The V gene's germline CDR1 is SGHRS and CDR2 YFSETQ. Here the CDR3 DNA reads TGCGCCAGCAGGAGGGGAGCAGGGGAAAAACTGTTTTTT. Translated: CASRRGAGEKLFF. The full variable domain, completed using reference TRBV5-1 and TRBJ1-4, is KAGVTQTPRYLIKTRGQQVTLSCSPISGHRSVSWYQQTPGQGLQFLFEYFSETQRNKGNFPGRFSGRQFSNSRSEMNVSTLELGDSALYLCASRRGAGEKLFFGSGTQLSVL.

This chain uses TRBV19 with TRBJ1-1; maybe TRBD1 (5 bases). Trimming took off 7 bases at V and 4 bases at J, with 19 bases between the two ends. The V gene's germline CDR1 is LNHDA and CDR2 SQIVND (reference sequence). This CDR3 has 15 amino acids. The chain's CDR3 is CASKETAVSATEAFF. The CDR3 DNA sequence: TGTGCCAGTAAGGAGACAGCGGTGTCTGCCACTGAAGCTTTCTTT.

This sequence joins TRBV6-5 and TRBJ2-5; D is uncertain. This CDR3 region has 13 residues. Germline V lookup: CDR1 MNHEY, CDR2 SVGAGI. V was cut by 8 bases and J by 7 bases, with 17 bases left in between. The CDR3 loop is CASSEREFGTQYF. The CDR3 nucleotides are TGTGCCAGCTCAGAAAGGGAATTCGGGACCCAGTACTTC.

Regarding this clone: Other DNA sequences in the same sample also yield this CDR3. The rearrangement uses TRBV18 and TRBJ2-3; D remains ambiguous. Germline CDR1 and CDR2: KGHSH and LQKENI. CDR3 size: 13 residues. Trimming shortened V by 1 base and J by 3 bases, and 5 bases separated the two germline ends. CDR3 nucleotides: TGTGCCAGCTCACCACTTCTTACAGATACGCAGTATTTT. As protein: CASSPLLTDTQYF.

V and J are TRBV6-5 and TRBJ1-1; no clear D gene. CDR3 length: 13 residues. V gave up 7 bases and J gave up 1 base, with 10 bases separating them. CDR1 is MNHEY, CDR2 SVGAGI, per germline. The DNA of the CDR3 is TGTGCCAGCAACGGACGGGGGAACACTGAAGCTTTCTTT. This gives the protein CASNGRGNTEAFF.

This clone occurred a few times. The V and J genes are TRBV5-1 and TRBJ2-1; D is possibly TRBD1 (6 bases). The CDR3 loop spans 16 amino acids. Germline CDR1 SGHRS, CDR2 YFSETQ. V lost 3 bases and J 3 bases, leaving 16 bases between the germline ends. CDR3 DNA: TGCGCCAGCAGCTGGGGGCGTTCTACCCACTACAATGAGCAGTTCTTC. Translated, it gives CASSWGRSTHYNEQFF.

The chain is built from TRBV6-1 and TRBJ1-4, with TRBD1 identical over 8 bases. CDR3 size: 15 residues. Trimming removed 7 bases from V and 7 bases from J; junction bases left unmatched: 11. Germline loops: CDR1 MNHNS, CDR2 SASEGT. DNA of the CDR3: TGTGCCAGCACCCGGGACAGGAGCGTCGGTGAAAAACTGTTTTTT. As protein: CASTRDRSVGEKLFF.

The CDR3, as DNA: TGTGCCACCAGCAGAGTTACAGGTTCTGTTCAGTACTTC. It specifies CATSRVTGSVQYF. The chain carries TRBV15 and TRBJ2-4; a possible D gene is TRBD1 (5 bases). In germline, CDR1 is LNHNV, CDR2 YYDKDF (reference sequence). Trimming stripped 1 base from V and 11 bases from J, with 12 bases between. This CDR3 region has 13 residues.